This TCR beta chain comes out of a study of blood T cell repertoires in COVID-19. For the study at large: Acute and convalescent COVID-19 specimens originated in the United States, Italy and Spain. Nucleic acid was either cDNA or gDNA, and it came from T cells, B-cell-depleted T cells, or PBMCs.

In the study's own analysis: Amplification of reference gene primers was used by the study to estimate nucleated cell counts. Data came from immunoSEQ multiplex PCR; TCRdb stores just in-frame clones and leaves some out. Clonal size and the V and J genes are those of that table, whereas D and trimming came from the DNA. Of 60,000 to 80,000 clones listed, more than 70% are singletons. The germline gives CDR1 LGHNA, CDR2 YNFKEQ. The CDR3 contains 14 residues. The V end lost 4 bases, the J end lost 0 bases, and 10 bases lay between the germline ends. V is TRBV4-2 and J is TRBJ2-7, with D unclear. The sequence was obtained from a man aged 50-59 years with active COVID-19. The sample consisted of peripheral blood. CDR3 nucleotides: TGTGCCAGCAGCCCCTTGAGCGTCTCCTACGAGCAGTACTTC. This gives the protein CASSPLSVSYEQYF.